This entry describes one T cell receptor beta chain. All enrollees were about 18 to 100 years old and from 25 or so US areas. The repertoire was sequenced with immunoSEQ multiplex PCR; TCRdb's copy has only in-frame clones and lacks some. Of over 150,000 clones listed, around 79% are singletons. The data derive from a study of blood T cell repertoires in COVID-19. Overall study: Before being deemed recovered, Cohort 3 donors had two negative PCRs, clearance, or symptom resolution.

The sequenced material came from PBMCs or T cells enriched from blood (not recorded which). This sequence originates from a woman in her seventies in a cohort exposed to, infected with or recovered from COVID-19 (not recorded which).

CDR3 sequence reads: CASSLAGTLYNEQFF. In DNA, the CDR3 is TGCGCCAGCAGCCTAGCGGGGACCTTATACAATGAGCAGTTCTTC. V and J are TRBV4-3 and TRBJ2-1, with 8 bases that match TRBD2. Germline V gene sequence: CDR1 LGHNA, CDR2 YSLEER. There are 15 residues in the CDR3. The V gene end was trimmed by 4 bases and the J gene end by 4 bases; junction bases not matched to a gene: 6.